The rows below give T cell receptor beta chains drawn from one sample of a study of cytomegalovirus exposure and HLA in healthy donors. Clones were sequenced by immunoSEQ multiplex PCR, and TCRdb holds only the in-frame ones, with some missing. Of about 200,000 clones in the sample, about 81% were seen once. The sequencing input was PBMCs. Receptors were obtained from a woman between 50 and 59 years old in good health and CMV-seropositive. Both conserved end residues are part of each CDR3. Fields, in order: J gene, D gene, V gene, clone size, CDR3 protein, CDR3 DNA. D genes are given only for firm matches. A clone size is listed for some rows: how often the clone was seen (once, few, many), or a class if it is expanded.

>TRBJ2-2|-|TRBV6-1|-
CASSESRDTGELFF
TGTGCCAGCAGTGAATCCCGAGACACCGGGGAGCTGTTTTTT
>TRBJ2-1|-|TRBV30|-
CAWSRSRGTLIYNEQFF
TGTGCCTGGAGCCGGTCCCGGGGGACGCTAATTTACAATGAGCAGTTCTTC
>TRBJ1-2|-|TRBV28|-
CASSLRPGNSNYGYTF
TGTGCCAGCAGTTTAAGGCCAGGAAACTCGAACTATGGCTACACCTTC
>TRBJ2-3|-|TRBV4-1|medium-sized
CASSQVPLASTDTQYF
TGCGCCAGCAGCCAAGTCCCATTAGCGAGCACAGATACGCAGTATTTT
>TRBJ2-7|-|TRBV6-4|few
CASSVEKGYEQYF
TGTGCCAGCAGTGTGGAGAAAGGTTACGAGCAGTACTTC
>TRBJ1-4|TRBD1|TRBV15|-
CATSTVQGGNEKLFF
TGTGCCACCAGCACGGTACAGGGGGGTAATGAAAAACTGTTTTTT
>TRBJ2-2|TRBD1|TRBV9|-
CASSSRDSLSGELFF
TGTGCCAGCAGCAGCCGGGACAGCTTGTCCGGGGAGCTGTTTTTT
>TRBJ1-5|TRBD1|TRBV6-4|-
CASSDGYRGNSNQPQHF
TGTGCCAGCAGTGACGGATACAGGGGGAATAGCAATCAGCCCCAGCATTTT
>TRBJ1-1|TRBD1|TRBV10-2|-
CASSESTGTGGTEAFF
TGCGCCAGCAGTGAGTCCACCGGGACAGGGGGCACTGAAGCTTTCTTT
>TRBJ1-6|-|TRBV5-4|-
CASSQRGSPLHF
TGTGCCAGCAGCCAGCGGGGGTCACCCCTCCACTTT
>TRBJ1-1|TRBD1|TRBV4-1|-
CASNPGGLGTEAFF
TGCGCCAGCAACCCAGGGGGCTTGGGCACTGAAGCTTTCTTT
>TRBJ1-1|TRBD1|TRBV5-1|-
CASSLDSGGRGTEAFF
TGCGCCAGCAGCTTGGACTCAGGGGGCCGGGGCACTGAAGCTTTCTTT
>TRBJ1-3|-|TRBV18|-
CASSPTDSGNTIYF
TGTGCCAGCTCACCAACAGACTCTGGAAACACCATATATTTT
>TRBJ2-2|TRBD1|TRBV19|-
CASRTSGGSDTGELFF
TGTGCCAGTAGGACCTCAGGGGGCAGCGACACCGGGGAGCTGTTTTTT
>TRBJ2-2|-|TRBV28|-
CASSSGQYTGELFF
TGTGCCAGCAGTTCCGGACAGTACACCGGGGAGCTGTTTTTT
>TRBJ2-5|TRBD2|TRBV11-2|-
CASSRGVLSETQYF
TGTGCCAGCTCTCGGGGGGTGCTGTCAGAGACCCAGTACTTC
>TRBJ2-3|TRBD2|TRBV11-1|-
CASSPLAGVGTDTQYF
TGTGCCAGCAGCCCCCTAGCGGGAGTTGGCACAGATACGCAGTATTTT
>TRBJ2-1|TRBD1|TRBV6-6|-
CASSFRDREYEQFF
TGTGCCAGCAGTTTCCGGGACAGGGAGTATGAGCAGTTCTTC
>TRBJ2-5|TRBD2|TRBV5-1|-
CASSFWRGNQETQYF
TGCGCCAGCAGCTTCTGGCGGGGGAATCAAGAGACCCAGTACTTC
>TRBJ1-3|-|TRBV7-2|once
CASSARTLPAHSGNTIYF
TGTGCCAGCAGCGCAAGGACTCTTCCTGCACACTCTGGAAACACCATATATTTT
>TRBJ2-5|-|TRBV4-1|-
CASSRATGEVVLRQETQYF
TGCGCCAGCAGCCGGGCCACAGGGGAGGTGGTTTTAAGGCAAGAGACCCAGTACTTC
>TRBJ2-7|-|TRBV18|-
CASSPPERDEQYF
TGTGCCAGCTCACCACCTGAGCGGGACGAGCAGTACTTC
>TRBJ1-5|-|TRBV28|-
CASSRRVNQPQHF
TGTGCCAGCAGTAGGAGGGTTAATCAGCCCCAGCATTTT
>TRBJ2-1|-|TRBV30|-
CAGARYNEQFF
TGTGCTGGGGCACGGTACAATGAGCAGTTCTTC
>TRBJ2-3|TRBD2|TRBV5-1|once
CASSMTSRSTDTQYF
TGCGCCAGCAGCATGACTAGCAGGAGCACAGATACGCAGTATTTT
>TRBJ1-2|-|TRBV7-9|-
CSSSLLASNYGYTF
TGTTCCAGCAGCTTACTAGCATCTAACTATGGCTACACCTTC
>TRBJ2-7|TRBD1|TRBV6-5|-
CASSYSPGQGYEQYF
TGTGCCAGCAGTTACTCCCCGGGACAGGGCTACGAGCAGTACTTC
>TRBJ2-1|TRBD2|TRBV11-2|-
CASSRLAGGTYNEQFF
TGTGCCAGCAGCCGACTAGCGGGAGGGACCTACAATGAGCAGTTCTTC
>TRBJ1-1|TRBD1|TRBV29-1|-
CSVATQGDTEAFF
TGCAGCGTTGCTACTCAGGGGGACACTGAAGCTTTCTTT
>TRBJ2-2|TRBD1|TRBV7-9|-
CASSSVTGGAGELFF
TGTGCCAGCAGCTCCGTGACAGGGGGGGCCGGGGAGCTGTTTTTT
>TRBJ1-1|-|TRBV28|-
CASTLGGEGTEAFF
TGTGCCAGCACCCTGGGGGGGGAGGGCACTGAAGCTTTCTTT
>TRBJ1-5|-|TRBV5-8|-
CASSLVRNQPQHF
TGTGCCAGCAGCTTGGTCCGGAATCAGCCCCAGCATTTT
>TRBJ2-1|TRBD2|TRBV2|-
CASSATSGSYNEQFF
TGTGCCAGCAGCGCCACTAGCGGATCCTACAATGAGCAGTTCTTC
>TRBJ2-1|-|TRBV19|-
CASRTDRFPYNEQFF
TGTGCCAGTAGAACTGACAGGTTCCCCTACAATGAGCAGTTCTTC
>TRBJ2-2|-|TRBV4-3|-
CASSQENRGGVGELFF
TGCGCCAGCAGCCAAGAAAATAGGGGGGGGGTCGGGGAGCTGTTTTTT
>TRBJ1-5|-|TRBV28|-
CASRGGPTTMREPQHF
TGTGCCAGCAGAGGGGGACCGACAACCATGAGGGAGCCCCAGCATTTT
>TRBJ1-5|TRBD1|TRBV5-5|-
CASSPGQGNYQPQHF
TGTGCCAGCAGCCCTGGACAGGGGAATTATCAGCCCCAGCATTTT
>TRBJ2-7|TRBD1|TRBV5-4|-
CASSLGGGGSYEQYF
TGTGCCAGCAGCTTGGGAGGGGGCGGCTCCTACGAGCAGTACTTC
>TRBJ2-1|-|TRBV13|-
CASSFIGLSYNEQFF
TGTGCCAGCAGCTTCATTGGGCTCTCCTACAATGAGCAGTTCTTC
>TRBJ2-2|TRBD2|TRBV5-4|-
CASSLRSSGENTGELFF
TGTGCCAGCAGCTTGAGGTCTAGCGGGGAGAACACCGGGGAGCTGTTTTTT
>TRBJ2-7|-|TRBV19|-
CASSQDSLTYEQYF
TGTGCCAGTAGTCAAGACAGTTTAACCTACGAGCAGTACTTC
>TRBJ2-5|TRBD2|TRBV19|few
CASSTGGETQYF
TGTGCCAGTAGTACGGGGGGAGAGACCCAGTACTTC
>TRBJ2-3|TRBD2|TRBV4-3|-
CASSQDPDRDYPTDTQYF
TGCGCCAGCAGCCAAGATCCCGACCGGGACTACCCCACAGATACGCAGTATTTT
>TRBJ1-6|-|TRBV27|-
CASSLSRQAAGSPLHF
TGTGCCAGCAGTTTATCCCGACAGGCCGCCGGTTCACCCCTCCACTTT
>TRBJ2-3|TRBD1|TRBV28|-
CASRPEGARTDTQYF
TGTGCCAGCAGACCCGAGGGGGCAAGAACAGATACGCAGTATTTT
>TRBJ2-3|TRBD2|TRBV27|-
CASRWGGGSTDTQYF
TGTGCCAGCAGGTGGGGGGGAGGCAGCACAGATACGCAGTATTTT